This TCR beta chain was profiled in a study of OX40 agonist ivuxolimab in advanced cancers. At the level of the whole study: The costimulatory receptor OX40 (CD134) was targeted by ivuxolimab, a fully human IgG2 agonistic monoclonal antibody. Intravenous ivuxolimab was administered to patients every 2 weeks at six dose levels: 0.01, 0.1, 0.3, 1.5, 3 and 10 mg/kg. Of the roughly 51 patients in dose escalation, 19 had hepatocellular carcinoma, about 15 had melanoma, 9 had renal cell carcinoma and 9 had head and neck cancer. In the dose-escalation cohort, 75% to 85% of patients were male, and the mean age was roughly 60 years with a range of roughly 20 to 80. Patients were allowed to have had prior anti-PD-1, anti-PD-L1 or anti-CTLA-4 therapy, and roughly 40% of the dose-escalation patients had been treated with checkpoint inhibitors. Partial responses occurred in three dose-escalation patients, of whom one had hepatocellular carcinoma and two had cutaneous melanoma. Peripheral TCRbeta sequencing aimed to test whether ivuxolimab altered TCR sequence diversity and caused clonal T-cell expansion. The paper reports the monotherapy dose-escalation portion (N ≈ 52 patients) of the phase I ivuxolimab trial.

Concerning this clone: Its specific antigen is unknown. It has no much larger one-base neighbor in the sample; base qualities were not kept.

Results the study describes overall, beyond this receptor: Low levels of normalized T-cell clonal expansion were also seen in some patients who did not respond. Which antigens the clonally expanded peripheral T cells were specific for was not determined. At doses of 0.1 to 3.0 mg/kg, clonal expansion of both CD4+ and CD8+ T cells in blood was seen between baseline and week 6. After ivuxolimab, more expanded clones were found on average in CD8+ T cells than in CD4+ T cells. Partial responders in the 0.1-3.0 mg/kg groups had among the lowest normalized peripheral clonal expansion, especially among CD8+ T cells.

The CDR3 contains 16 residues, cysteine and phenylalanine counted. Just the 48-base CDR3 DNA is kept, in frame starting at base 1. Trimming removed 0 bases from V and 6 bases from J; the gene matches leave 11 bases unexplained. Looking up the germline V gene (reference sequence) yields CDR1 SGHKS and CDR2 YYEKEE. Genomic DNA was extracted from sorted cells for sequencing of the TCRbeta CDR3 region. The immunoSEQ Assay was used for sequencing of TCRbeta CDR3 regions. TCRdb provides this immuneACCESS table in a form limited to in-frame rearrangements. Some clones are lacking; in checked studies, under half of them reflect an unresolved V gene, and why the rest are absent is not known. This sample gives about 48,000 clones in total; approximately 91% of them show up just once. In total, the top ten clones hold approximately 6.7% of the sample. The trial excluded patients who had a history of autoimmune disease or who were on systemic immunosuppression. Peripheral blood for TCR sequencing was drawn from every dose cohort at baseline, at cycle 4 day 1 and at cycle 7 day 1. Samples came from an open-label, multicenter, first-in-human phase I dose-escalation trial of ivuxolimab. Adults with locally advanced or metastatic melanoma, renal cell carcinoma, hepatocellular carcinoma or head and neck squamous cell carcinoma were enrolled in the trial. Before TCR sequencing, CD4+ and CD8+ T cells were separately sorted from peripheral blood.

This TCR derives from an adult with an advanced solid tumor such as melanoma, head and neck, liver or kidney cancer. The chain employs TRBV5-5 and TRBJ2-7; TRBD1 lines up with 8 middle nucleotides. The sequences come from CD4+ or CD8+ T cells sorted from blood, collected in a trial of the OX40 agonist ivuxolimab. The CDR3 reads CASSLVATGVVSEQYF. The DNA sequence follows: TGTGCCAGCAGCTTGGTAGCGACAGGGGTCGTTAGCGAGCAGTACTTC.